This T cell receptor (beta chain) was identified in a study of Ad26.COV2.S vaccination and SARS-CoV-2 variants (dated by TCRdb to the early 2020s). About the investigation overall: Donors in the vaccine arm were drawn from COV1001, a phase I-IIa trial of Ad26.COV2.S in healthy adults that was multicentre, randomized, double-blind and placebo-controlled. Ad26.COV2.S was administered intramuscularly at a dose of 5x10^10 or 1x10^11 viral particles, either as one shot or as two shots given 56 days apart. TCRbeta repertoire sequencing served as the tool for gauging how specific and how broad the SARS-CoV-2-reactive T cell receptors were following Ad26.COV2.S vaccination. A total of around 32 samples were included in the TCR-sequenced set, comprising around 19 Ad26.COV2.S vaccine recipients, 5 placebo recipients and 8 SARS-CoV-2 convalescent individuals. Trial participants were randomized into five groups of five, in which low-dose or high-dose Ad26.COV2.S was given once or twice, or placebo was given on both occasions. Blinding of investigators to trial group allocation was maintained during experiments and outcome assessment. The research as a whole found: Comparing responses between vaccine doses or regimens was not something the study was powered to do. After vaccination, substantial breadth of spike-specific CD8+ and CD4+ T cell responses was reported. According to the authors, total T cell responses may have been underestimated by the TCR breadth and depth analyses. Higher spike-specific TCR breadth was observed in Ad26.COV2.S recipients than in placebo recipients (P = 0.0014). Non-spike TCR breadth was comparable between vaccine and placebo recipients, consistent with the vaccine containing only spike.

Via the germline V gene, CDR1 is SGHTA and CDR2 FQGTGA. V has 5 bases trimmed and J has 2 bases trimmed; junction bases matching no gene number 6. CDR3 length: 14 amino acids, cysteine to phenylalanine. The kept DNA is CDR3 alone, 42 bases in frame from the first base. This clone was observed once. Its recognized antigen is unknown. No much larger clone is present one base from it, and per-base qualities are unavailable. Reading the label with the study, this specimen's treatment or condition is: 15 to 20 received Ad26.COV2.S at low or high dose, single or two shots; several received placebo; per-sample allocation not given. Repertoires of vaccine and placebo recipients were sequenced from samples collected on day 63 after the first injection. Between 29 July and 7 August 2020, Cohort 1b enrolled 25 adults aged 18-55 years at one site in Boston, USA. Ad26.COV2.S consisted of a replication-incompetent adenovirus type 26 vector by which a prefusion-stabilized SARS-CoV-2 spike protein from the original Wuhan strain was expressed.

The immunoSEQ Assay was used to sequence TCRbeta CDR3 regions. After extraction, genomic DNA underwent amplification by bias-controlled multiplex PCR, followed by high-throughput sequencing. The authors' analysis ran thus. To quantify the absolute abundance of every unique TCRbeta CDR3 region, sequences were collapsed and filtered. T cell fraction was estimated by normalizing TCRbeta template counts to usable DNA, with usable DNA measured through amplification of reference genes found in all nucleated cells. Repertoire TCRs were annotated as SARS-CoV-2-specific by exact matching of V gene, CDR3 amino acid sequence and J gene to a known reactive TCR set. The reference SARS-CoV-2 TCR set was derived from MIRA and filtered for enrichment in COVID-19-positive ImmuneCODE repertoires, a step that removed public or cross-reactive TCRs. Drawing on the MIRA antigens, annotated TCRs were analysed further at the level of specific ORF or position within ORF. Depth was the summed frequency of annotated unique rearrangements, while breadth was defined as annotated unique rearrangements over total unique productive rearrangements. Group comparisons of TCR breadth used two-sided Wilcoxon rank-sum tests. What TCRdb holds here is the immuneACCESS table cut down to in-frame rearrangements. Part of the clones is not present; checked against another copy, under half of the missing clones reflect an unresolved V gene, and the others are unexplained. D and trimming come from the DNA, and the V and J calls and clone size come from that table. The sample records about 370,000 clones, approximately 89% of which are singletons. The ten largest clones represent under 2% of the sample.

The TCR was taken from a person aged 18-60 years who received the Ad26.COV2.S COVID-19 vaccine or a placebo. Rearrangement joined TRBV7-3 to TRBJ2-7; TRBD1 lines up with 7 middle nucleotides. The specimen was peripheral blood, collected in a trial of Ad26.COV2.S vaccine versus placebo. The bases read TGTGCCAGCAGCCTAAAACAGGGGACCTACGAGCAGTACTTC. Its protein reads: CASSLKQGTYEQYF.